A selection of T cell receptor beta chains follows, all from one sample in a study of cytomegalovirus exposure and HLA in healthy donors. Here immunoSEQ multiplex PCR was the method, and the copy in TCRdb shows in-frame clones only, minus some. This sample has approximately 140,000 clones, with about 80% found just once. What was sequenced was PBMCs. These receptors all come from a man aged 35 to 55 in good health and CMV-seronegative. CDR3s include the opening cysteine and the closing phenylalanine or tryptophan. The order of the fields is V gene, CDR3 length, D gene, clone size, J gene, CDR3 DNA, CDR3 protein. A D gene is named only where the DNA matches it firmly. Rows give clone size only sometimes, using once, few, many, or a class for an expanded clone.

v_gene: TRBV11-1
len: 13
d_gene: .
abundance: .
j_gene: TRBJ2-7
CDR3nt: TGTGCCAGCAGCTGGGCAGGGTCCTACGAGCAGTACTTC
CDR3aa: CASSWAGSYEQYF

v_gene: TRBV9
len: 15
d_gene: TRBD2
abundance: .
j_gene: TRBJ2-1
CDR3nt: TGTGCCAGCAGCGTAGTGGCTAGCGGGGGGCGCGAGCAGTTCTTC
CDR3aa: CASSVVASGGREQFF

v_gene: TRBV25-1
len: 13
d_gene: .
abundance: .
j_gene: TRBJ2-7
CDR3nt: TGTGCCAGCAGTGAGCCAGGGAGGAACGAGCAGTACTTC
CDR3aa: CASSEPGRNEQYF

v_gene: TRBV10-3
len: 14
d_gene: TRBD2
abundance: few
j_gene: TRBJ2-5
CDR3nt: TGTGCCATCAGTGGACGGGGGGTCCAAGAGACCCAGTACTTC
CDR3aa: CAISGRGVQETQYF

v_gene: TRBV27
len: 14
d_gene: .
abundance: .
j_gene: TRBJ2-1
CDR3nt: TGTGCCAGTTCGACAGATACACTTGGCAATGAGCAGTTCTTC
CDR3aa: CASSTDTLGNEQFF

v_gene: TRBV5-4
len: 15
d_gene: TRBD1
abundance: .
j_gene: TRBJ2-3
CDR3nt: TGTGCCAGCAGCAGGGACAGGGGGCGGGCAGATACGCAGTATTTT
CDR3aa: CASSRDRGRADTQYF

v_gene: TRBV5-4
len: 13
d_gene: .
abundance: .
j_gene: TRBJ2-5
CDR3nt: TGTGCCAGCAGATTGGAGGAGGGGCAGGAGCAGTACTTC
CDR3aa: CASRLEEGQEQYF

v_gene: TRBV28
len: 14
d_gene: .
abundance: few
j_gene: TRBJ2-1
CDR3nt: TGTGCCAGCATTCCAGCGACTCCCTACAATGAGCAGTTCTTC
CDR3aa: CASIPATPYNEQFF

v_gene: TRBV19
len: 16
d_gene: TRBD2
abundance: .
j_gene: TRBJ2-5
CDR3nt: TGTGCCAGTAGTGGGGTCCTTAGCGGGAGGGGAGAGACCCAGTACTTC
CDR3aa: CASSGVLSGRGETQYF

v_gene: TRBV28
len: 15
d_gene: .
abundance: few
j_gene: TRBJ1-1
CDR3nt: TGTGCCAGCAAGACCTCTACAGGGAAGTTGGTTGAAGCTTTCTTT
CDR3aa: CASKTSTGKLVEAFF

v_gene: TRBV5-4
len: 18
d_gene: TRBD2
abundance: .
j_gene: TRBJ2-6
CDR3nt: TGTGCCAGCAGCTTCGTAGCGGGACCAAGGGGGGGGGCCAACGTCCTGACTTTC
CDR3aa: CASSFVAGPRGGANVLTF

v_gene: TRBV28
len: 16
d_gene: TRBD1
abundance: .
j_gene: TRBJ2-3
CDR3nt: TGTGCCAGCAGTCCCAGCCGGGACAGGGTTGCAGATACGCAGTATTTT
CDR3aa: CASSPSRDRVADTQYF

v_gene: TRBV10-3
len: 15
d_gene: TRBD2
abundance: once
j_gene: TRBJ2-1
CDR3nt: TGTGCCATCAGTGAATTAGCGGGGGGGCCAGATGAGCAGTTCTTC
CDR3aa: CAISELAGGPDEQFF

v_gene: TRBV30
len: 13
d_gene: TRBD1
abundance: .
j_gene: TRBJ1-5
CDR3nt: TGTGCCTGGGGGGACAGGGTAAATCAGCCCCAGCATTTT
CDR3aa: CAWGDRVNQPQHF

v_gene: TRBV6-5
len: 14
d_gene: .
abundance: .
j_gene: TRBJ2-2
CDR3nt: TGTGCCAGCGGGGTACTCGGGGACACCGGGGAGCTGTTTTTT
CDR3aa: CASGVLGDTGELFF

v_gene: TRBV19
len: 14
d_gene: TRBD1
abundance: once
j_gene: TRBJ2-7
CDR3nt: TGTGCCAGTAGCCCCGGGACAGTCAAATACGAGCAGTGCTTC
CDR3aa: CASSPGTVKYEQCF

v_gene: TRBV5-5
len: 16
d_gene: TRBD1
abundance: .
j_gene: TRBJ2-3
CDR3nt: TGTGCCAGCAGCCCAATCGTACAGGGGTCGTCAGATACGCAGTATTTT
CDR3aa: CASSPIVQGSSDTQYF

v_gene: TRBV5-1
len: 16
d_gene: TRBD2
abundance: .
j_gene: TRBJ2-7
CDR3nt: TGCGCCAGCAGCTCCGGGACTAGCGGGACCGTCTACGAGCAGTACTTC
CDR3aa: CASSSGTSGTVYEQYF

v_gene: TRBV5-8
len: 14
d_gene: .
abundance: .
j_gene: TRBJ1-1
CDR3nt: TGTGCCAGCAGCTTCAGGGGCGGAAGGACTGAAGCTTTCTTT
CDR3aa: CASSFRGGRTEAFF

v_gene: TRBV2
len: 12
d_gene: .
abundance: .
j_gene: TRBJ2-5
CDR3nt: TGTGCCAGCTACAGCAGTCAAGAGACCCAGTACTTC
CDR3aa: CASYSSQETQYF

v_gene: TRBV2
len: 14
d_gene: TRBD1
abundance: few
j_gene: TRBJ1-5
CDR3nt: TGTGCCAGCATGATTGACAGGGGCAATCAGCCCCAGCATTTT
CDR3aa: CASMIDRGNQPQHF

v_gene: TRBV6-1
len: 15
d_gene: TRBD1
abundance: .
j_gene: TRBJ2-1
CDR3nt: TGTGCCAGCAGAATCACCGGGACAGGGTCGAATGAGCAGTTCTTC
CDR3aa: CASRITGTGSNEQFF

v_gene: TRBV28
len: 16
d_gene: TRBD1
abundance: .
j_gene: TRBJ2-7
CDR3nt: TGTGCCAGCAGCGCGCGACCGGGACAGGGTTCCTACGAGCAGTACTTC
CDR3aa: CASSARPGQGSYEQYF

v_gene: TRBV9
len: 16
d_gene: .
abundance: .
j_gene: TRBJ2-3
CDR3nt: TGTGCCAGCAGCGTAGAGGGGGATATTGGCACAGATACGCAGTATTTT
CDR3aa: CASSVEGDIGTDTQYF

v_gene: TRBV5-4
len: 16
d_gene: TRBD2
abundance: few
j_gene: TRBJ2-3
CDR3nt: TGTGCCAGCAGCTTGAAACTAGCGGTCGGCACAGATACGCAGTATTTT
CDR3aa: CASSLKLAVGTDTQYF

v_gene: TRBV27
len: 18
d_gene: TRBD1
abundance: few
j_gene: TRBJ2-3
CDR3nt: TGTGCCAGCAGTTTATACCCCCCGACAGGGGCTAGCAAAGATACGCAGTATTTT
CDR3aa: CASSLYPPTGASKDTQYF

v_gene: TRBV10-3
len: 17
d_gene: TRBD2
abundance: .
j_gene: TRBJ2-1
CDR3nt: TGTGCCATCAGCAATTTTCTAGCGGGGAGCTCCTACAATGAGCAGTTCTTC
CDR3aa: CAISNFLAGSSYNEQFF

v_gene: TRBV7-9
len: 16
d_gene: .
abundance: .
j_gene: TRBJ2-1
CDR3nt: TGTGCCAGCAGCTTAGTTCCTAGCGCACCTTACAATGAGCAGTTCTTC
CDR3aa: CASSLVPSAPYNEQFF

v_gene: TRBV27
len: 16
d_gene: .
abundance: .
j_gene: TRBJ2-1
CDR3nt: TGTGCCAGCAGTTTGTTGCCTAGCGAGACCTACAATGAGCAGTTCTTC
CDR3aa: CASSLLPSETYNEQFF

v_gene: TRBV2
len: 15
d_gene: .
abundance: once
j_gene: TRBJ1-6
CDR3nt: TGTGCCAGCAGGGTCTTCCAGAACTATAATTCACCCCTCCACTTT
CDR3aa: CASRVFQNYNSPLHF

v_gene: TRBV5-1
len: 16
d_gene: TRBD2
abundance: .
j_gene: TRBJ2-3
CDR3nt: TGCGCCAGCAGCTTGCTAGGACTAGGGGCCCCAGATACGCAGTATTTT
CDR3aa: CASSLLGLGAPDTQYF

v_gene: TRBV11-2
len: 15
d_gene: TRBD1
abundance: .
j_gene: TRBJ2-7
CDR3nt: TGTGCCAGCAGCTTAGCGGGACAGGGGTCCTACGAGCAGTACTTC
CDR3aa: CASSLAGQGSYEQYF

v_gene: TRBV6-1
len: 13
d_gene: .
abundance: few
j_gene: TRBJ1-1
CDR3nt: TGTGCCAGCCAACAGGGTTTGGACACTGAAGCTTTCTTT
CDR3aa: CASQQGLDTEAFF

v_gene: TRBV6-6
len: 15
d_gene: TRBD1
abundance: .
j_gene: TRBJ1-1
CDR3nt: TGTGCCAGCAGGCCGACAGGGGGCTCGCACACTGAAGCTTTCTTT
CDR3aa: CASRPTGGSHTEAFF

v_gene: TRBV19
len: 14
d_gene: TRBD2
abundance: few
j_gene: TRBJ2-3
CDR3nt: TGTGCCAGTAGTATTGACAGCGGGGACCATACGCAGTATTTT
CDR3aa: CASSIDSGDHTQYF

v_gene: TRBV25-1
len: 16
d_gene: .
abundance: .
j_gene: TRBJ2-2
CDR3nt: TGTGCCAGCAGTGTTCCGGGACACGAGAACACCGGGGAGCTGTTTTTT
CDR3aa: CASSVPGHENTGELFF

v_gene: TRBV7-3
len: 16
d_gene: TRBD2
abundance: .
j_gene: TRBJ2-3
CDR3nt: TGTGCCAGCAGCACGGGACTAGCGGGGGCCACAGATACGCAGTATTTT
CDR3aa: CASSTGLAGATDTQYF